This T cell receptor (beta chain) came from a study of T cell changes during pregnancy in multiple sclerosis. The assay was immunoSEQ multiplex PCR, and TCRdb's table has in-frame clones only and misses some. The data hold around 69,000 clones, with roughly 88% observed a single time. The receptor was derived from a female donor with multiple sclerosis, enrolled in a pregnancy study. This material consisted of peripheral blood, taken in the third trimester of pregnancy.

The CDR3 nucleotides are TGTGCCAGCAGTTGGGACAGGGGGCTTGGCTACACCTTC. This translates into CASSWDRGLGYTF. The rearrangement links TRBV7-9 to TRBJ1-2; TRBD1 matches at 12 bases. This CDR3 is built from 13 residues. Germline V gene lookup returns CDR1 SEHNR and CDR2 FQNEAQ (reference sequence). Germline trimming cut 6 bases from V and 7 bases from J; bases unmatched to any gene: 3.